This T cell receptor beta chain was retrieved from a study of tumor and adjacent non-tumor tissue in lung cancer. Of note for this clonotype: One junction end does not reproduce the germline sequence, and a read error may be involved.

No cell sorting was done before RNA was extracted from the tissue. Distant lung tissue was collected more than 3 cm away from the tumor edge. A modified ARM-PCR protocol with three rounds of nested PCR amplified TCRbeta. TCRdb reprocessed the multiplex PCR reads via MiXCR and lists one record per CDR3 protein. The sample contains approximately 53,000 distinct CDR3 sequences, 74% of which appear only once. The CDR3 has 13 amino acids. This chain uses TRBV12-3 or TRBV12-4 with TRBJ1-5, with D unclear. The TCR was taken from a woman aged 60-70 years with non-small cell lung cancer. Sequenced: distant non-tumor lung tissue. The CDR3 here is CASSFGSNQPQHF. CDR3 in DNA: TGTGCCAGCAGTTTTGGCTCCAATCAGCCCCAACATTTT.